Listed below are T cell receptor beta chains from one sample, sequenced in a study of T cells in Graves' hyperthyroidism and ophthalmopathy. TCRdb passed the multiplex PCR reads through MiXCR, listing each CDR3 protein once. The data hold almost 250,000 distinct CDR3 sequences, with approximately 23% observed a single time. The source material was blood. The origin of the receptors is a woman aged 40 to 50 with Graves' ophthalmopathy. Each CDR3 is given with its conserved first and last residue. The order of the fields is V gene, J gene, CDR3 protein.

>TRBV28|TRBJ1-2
CASSSGQGGSDGYTF
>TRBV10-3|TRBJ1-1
CAISESTGRGNTEAFF
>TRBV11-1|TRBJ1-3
CASSSTGVNSGNTIYF
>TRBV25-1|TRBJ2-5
CASSEPLGAGETQYF
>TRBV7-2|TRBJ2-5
CASRGLAGGKETQYF
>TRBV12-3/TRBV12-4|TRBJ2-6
CASSQGGSGANVLTF
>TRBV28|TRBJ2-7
CASTGRPSAYEQYF
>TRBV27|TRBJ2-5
CASSYDRTQKWETQYF
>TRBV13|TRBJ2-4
CASSRSGGPKNIQYF
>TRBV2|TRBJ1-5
CASSGRSGSNQPQHF
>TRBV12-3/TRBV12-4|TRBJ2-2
CASNPSGRISGELFF
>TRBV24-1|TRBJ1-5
CATSNPDRGNNQPQHF
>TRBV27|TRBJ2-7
CASSLSNTAHEQYF
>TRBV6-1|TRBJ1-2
CASSQRTGTVFNYGYTF
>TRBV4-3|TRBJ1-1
CASSHESTGVREAFF